This T cell receptor (beta chain) is drawn from a study of T cell responses to AZD1222 COVID-19 vaccine. General study points: White British donors predominated, females outnumbered males, and clonal diversity was possibly underestimated. With dominance at 160-218 and 743-854, vaccine-associated CD4 TCRs spanned spike.

CDR3 length: 15 residues. V was clipped by 4 bases and J by 1 base, with 14 bases between them. Germline-derived CDR1 and CDR2 are SGHDT and YYEEEE. Note on this clone: Its target is unknown.

Second-dose recipients at about 4 or about 12 weeks were treated as one pooled group. Libraries were prepared by immunoSEQ multiplex PCR; TCRdb keeps only in-frame clonotypes and omits some of them. The sample includes around 70,000 clones, roughly 85% of them seen just once. The chain combines TRBV5-6 with TRBJ1-1; D unresolved. The TCR was taken from an adult who received the AZD1222 COVID-19 vaccine. The sample consisted of peripheral blood, taken 28 days after the second AZD1222 dose. CDR3 region: CASSAGLQKNTEAFF. CDR3 nucleotide sequence: TGTGCCAGCAGCGCGGGTTTACAGAAGAACACTGAAGCTTTCTTT. The variable domain in full, completed from reference TRBV5-6 and TRBJ1-1, reads DAGVTQSPTHLIKTRGQQVTLRCSPKSGHDTVSWYQQALGQGPQFIFQYYEEEERQRGNFPDRFSGHQFPNYSSELNVNALLLGDSALYLCASSAGLQKNTEAFFGQGTRLTVV.